This entry features one T cell receptor (beta chain) sequence. What it recognizes is unknown. Germline CDR1 is MNHNS and CDR2 is SASEGT. Between the trimmed V and J ends, which lost 1 base and 8 bases, there was a span of 14 bases. This CDR3 region has 14 residues. The data derive from a study of T cell repertoires in cytomegalovirus infection. Study summary: Both a matching HLA type and CMV infection were indicated by public TCR beta signatures.

TCRdb recomputed calls from the reads with MiXCR, one row per CDR3 protein. The sample lists hundreds of thousands of distinct CDR3 sequences; about 44% were seen once. The gene calls are TRBV6-1 and TRBJ1-2, with no clear D. The clonotype comes from a human donor in good health (CMV status not recorded). Some clones in this sample may be carry-over from other donors' samples. The sample was cultured PBMCs, taken from culture after CMV antigen stimulation. CDR3 region: CASSEVGSLSGYTF. CDR3 bases: TGTGCCAGCAGTGAAGTAGGCAGCCTCTCCGGCTACACCTTC.